This TCR beta chain is drawn from a study of T cell repertoires in cytomegalovirus infection. Overall study context: Shared public TCR beta signatures pointed to both CMV infection and a matching HLA type.

Whole-study findings and limits: CMV-specific TCR beta clonotypes restricted by HLA-C dominated the ex vivo response. The cumulative frequency of public TCR beta families identified carriers of CMV plus the relevant HLA.

V was clipped by 1 base and J by 0 bases, with 12 bases between them. CDR3 length: 16 residues. The germline gives CDR1 SGHTA, CDR2 FQGNSA. TCRdb itself ran the reads through MiXCR, one entry per CDR3 protein. This table has approximately 630,000 distinct CDR3 sequences, roughly 26% appearing once. This clonotype was observed at least ten times. Its target is unknown. Sequences were obtained from CD8+ T cells from PBMCs. This chain links TRBV7-2 with TRBJ1-1; maybe TRBD1 (5 bases). The receptor's source is a human donor in good health (CMV status not recorded). Some clones in this sample may be carry-over from other donors' samples. CDR3 region: CASSLEDTFLNTEAFF. CDR3 DNA sequence: TGTGCCAGCAGCTTAGAGGACACCTTTCTGAACACTGAAGCTTTCTTT.